This TCR beta chain appears in the sequencing data of a study of T-cell reconstitution after alpha-beta-depleted transplantation in children (TCRdb year 2016). Some background on the complete study: Using TCR repertoire profiling, the study followed T-cell immune reconstitution in a quantitative way in children after TCRalphabeta/CD19-depleted allogeneic hematopoietic cell transplantation.

This clonotype was counted at least ten times. The antigen it binds to is not known. No qualities accompany the bases; no much larger clone lies one base away. The method behind the library was PCR. Sequencing relied on an Illumina HiSeq 2500. TCR libraries were prepared with molecular barcoding, using unique molecular identifiers to normalize TCRbeta repertoire quantification. TCRdb handled the public reads itself, with Q25 trimming in fastp and clone calling in MiXCR, and kept productive beta chains. A single entry per CDR3 protein holds the most common genes and DNA from its merged rows. This sample gives around 370,000 distinct CDR3 sequences in total; around a tenth of them show up just once. Of the sample, 2.4% is held by the ten largest clones. Measured from the cysteine to the phenylalanine, the CDR3 is 12 residues long. Kept here is only the CDR3 DNA, which spans 36 bases and is read in frame from base 1. The junction carries 8 bases between V and J, which are trimmed by 5 bases and 3 bases respectively. CDR1 SEHNR and CDR2 FQNEAQ are derived from the germline V gene (reference sequence).

The V gene is TRBV7-9 and the J gene is TRBJ2-7; the D gene identity is not certain. The clonotype comes from a human donor who donated a stem cell graft to a child with acute lymphoblastic leukemia. The material sequenced was PBMCs from the stem cell graft donor, taken from the stem cell graft. The DNA is as follows: TGTGCCAGCAGCCTTCTCAACTACGAGCAGTACTTC. Its protein reads: CASSLLNYEQYF.